Reported below is one T cell receptor (beta chain). What it recognizes is unknown. This entry comes from a study of beta chain features in type 1 diabetes. A sort by CD45RO/CCR7/CD25/CD127/CD95/CD27 yielded CD4+ naive, central memory, regulatory and stem cell-like memory cells. The entirety of the isolated RNA underwent reverse transcription, so expressed TCRB transcripts were sequenced. Using immunoSEQ multiplex PCR, the repertoire was profiled, and TCRdb retains in-frame clones only, with some absent. The top ten clones hold 0.015% to 0.02% of a sample with around 250,000 clones, around 13% of them seen once. Study outcomes and limitations: TCRB CDR3s from Type 1 diabetes patients were moderately but significantly shorter in all four CD4+ subsets.

From germline, CDR1 is SNHLY and CDR2 FYNNEI. The CDR3 length is 13 residues. Trimming stripped 6 bases from V and 8 bases from J, with 16 bases between. Sequenced: naive CD4+ T cells from blood. The receptor's source is a man aged 25 to 40 with type 1 diabetes. V and J are TRBV2 and TRBJ1-2, with a possible D match to TRBD1 (6 bases). The CDR3 DNA follows: TGTGCCAGCAGCCAACAGGGCGTGGGGGGCTACACCTTC. It encodes CASSQQGVGGYTF.